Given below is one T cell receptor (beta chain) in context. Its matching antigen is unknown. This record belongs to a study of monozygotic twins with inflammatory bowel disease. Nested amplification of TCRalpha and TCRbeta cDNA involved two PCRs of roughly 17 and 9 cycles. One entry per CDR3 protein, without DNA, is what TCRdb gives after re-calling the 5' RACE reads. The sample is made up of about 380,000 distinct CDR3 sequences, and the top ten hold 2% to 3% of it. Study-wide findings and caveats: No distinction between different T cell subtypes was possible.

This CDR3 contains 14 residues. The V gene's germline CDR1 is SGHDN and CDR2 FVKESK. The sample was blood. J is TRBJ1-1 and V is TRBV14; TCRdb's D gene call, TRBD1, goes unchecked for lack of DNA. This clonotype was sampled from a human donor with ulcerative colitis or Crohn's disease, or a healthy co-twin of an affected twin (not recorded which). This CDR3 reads CASSQETGDTEVFF. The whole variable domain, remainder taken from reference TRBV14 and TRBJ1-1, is EAGVTQFPSHSVIEKGQTVTLRCDPISGHDNLYWYRRVMGKEIKFLLHFVKESKQDESGMPNNRFLAERTGGTYSTLKVQPAELEDSGVYFCASSQETGDTEVFFGQGTRLTVV.